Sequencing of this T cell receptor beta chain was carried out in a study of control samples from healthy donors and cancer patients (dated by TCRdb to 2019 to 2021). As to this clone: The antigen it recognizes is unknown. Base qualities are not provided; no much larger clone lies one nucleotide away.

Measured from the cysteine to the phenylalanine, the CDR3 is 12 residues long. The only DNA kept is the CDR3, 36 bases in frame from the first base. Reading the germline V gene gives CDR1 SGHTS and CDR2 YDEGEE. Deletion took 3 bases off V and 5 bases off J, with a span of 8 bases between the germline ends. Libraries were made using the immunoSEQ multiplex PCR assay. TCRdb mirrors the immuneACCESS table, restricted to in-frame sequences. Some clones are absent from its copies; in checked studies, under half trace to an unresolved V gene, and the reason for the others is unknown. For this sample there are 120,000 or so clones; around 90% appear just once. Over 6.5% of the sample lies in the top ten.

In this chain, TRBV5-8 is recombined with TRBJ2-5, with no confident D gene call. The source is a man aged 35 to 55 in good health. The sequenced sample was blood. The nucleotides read TGTGCCAGCAGCTGGACGTCGGAGACCCAGTACTTC. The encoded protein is CASSWTSETQYF.